The 31 T cell receptor beta chains below all came from one sample that was sequenced in a study of control samples from healthy donors and cancer patients. Here immunoSEQ multiplex PCR was the method, and the copy in TCRdb shows in-frame clones only, minus some. Among about 130,000 clones, about 93% were seen once, and the ten largest hold 1.5% to 2%. The sample taken for sequencing was PBMCs. All receptors come from a man between 50 and 59 years old with head and neck cancer.

The gene calls are TRBV4-2 and TRBJ1-2; no firm D call. Per the germline V gene, CDR1 is LGHNA and CDR2 is YNFKEQ. The CDR3 is made up of 14 amino acids. V was shortened by 0 bases and J by 4 bases, with 9 bases between the two germline ends. The CDR3: CASSQETGRYGYTF. Here the CDR3 DNA reads TGTGCCAGCAGCCAAGAGACCGGTCGCTATGGCTACACCTTC.

The chain employs TRBV5-1 and TRBJ1-6; D call uncertain. V was shortened by 0 bases and J by 3 bases, with 7 bases between the two germline ends. CDR3 length: 15 residues. Germline CDR1 reads SGHRS; CDR2 reads YFSETQ. CDR3 loop: CASSLVSGYNSPLHF. In DNA form, the CDR3 reads TGCGCCAGCAGCTTGGTTTCAGGCTATAATTCACCCCTCCACTTT. The full variable domain, completed using reference TRBV5-1 and TRBJ1-6, is KAGVTQTPRYLIKTRGQQVTLSCSPISGHRSVSWYQQTPGQGLQFLFEYFSETQRNKGNFPGRFSGRQFSNSRSEMNVSTLELGDSALYLCASSLVSGYNSPLHFGNGTRLTVT.

This chain uses TRBV6-5 with TRBJ1-1, with D possibly TRBD1 on 5 matching bases. This CDR3 is 15 amino acids long. CDR1 and CDR2 (germline): MNHEY, SVGAGI. The V end lost 7 bases, the J end lost 0 bases, and 15 bases lay between the germline ends. CDR3 region: CASKTPGRMNTEAFF. The CDR3 region has the DNA TGTGCCAGCAAGACGCCGGGACGGATGAACACTGAAGCTTTCTTT.

The V gene is TRBV29-1, the J gene TRBJ1-2; TRBD1 agrees at 7 bases. Germline V lookup: CDR1 SQVTM, CDR2 ANQGSEA. The V gene end was trimmed by 6 bases and the J gene end by 0 bases; junction bases not matched to a gene: 4. The CDR3 is made up of 13 amino acids. CDR3 in DNA: TGCAGCGTATCAGGGGGTTCTAACTATGGCTACACCTTC. This sequence encodes CSVSGGSNYGYTF. The full variable domain, in which reference TRBV29-1 and TRBJ1-2 provide the parts outside the CDR3, is SAVISQKPSRDICQRGTSLTIQCQVDSQVTMMFWYRQQPGQSLTLIATANQGSEATYESGFVIDKFPISRPNLTFSTLTVSNMSPEDSSIYLCSVSGGSNYGYTFGSGTRLTVV.

The V gene is TRBV7-2, the J gene TRBJ2-3, with D possibly TRBD1 on 6 matching bases. Per germline, CDR1 SGHTA and CDR2 FQGNSA. V was pared by 1 base and J by 1 base, with 15 bases between. The CDR3 loop spans 17 amino acids. CDR3 loop: CASSLGPTGTGTDTQYF. The CDR3 nucleotides are TGTGCCAGCAGCTTAGGCCCAACAGGGACGGGCACAGATACGCAGTATTTT. Variable domain in full (rest from reference TRBV7-2 and TRBJ2-3): GAGVSQSPSNKVTEKGKDVELRCDPISGHTALYWYRQSLGQGLEFLIYFQGNSAPDKSGLPSDRFSAERTGGSVSTLTIQRTQQEDSAVYLCASSLGPTGTGTDTQYFGPGTRLTVL.

The V and J genes are TRBV7-9 and TRBJ2-1; 9 bases are shared with TRBD1. Trimming cost V 5 bases and J 10 bases; bases outside gene matches: 9. Germline CDR1 is SEHNR and CDR2 is FQNEAQ (reference sequence). The CDR3 has 14 amino acids. The CDR3 region is CASSPKTGGEEQFF. CDR3 coding DNA: TGTGCCAGCAGCCCAAAGACAGGGGGAGAGGAGCAGTTCTTC.

The rearrangement links TRBV6-5 to TRBJ2-3; tentatively, D is TRBD2 (5 bases). Germline V CDR1 and CDR2: MNHEY, SVGAGI. V gave up 6 bases and J gave up 0 bases, with 7 bases separating them. CDR3 size: 13 residues. The CDR3 DNA follows: TGTGCCAGCAGCGGGGAGAGCACAGATACGCAGTATTTT. Residues: CASSGESTDTQYF.

CDR3 residues: CATSDSGVGGTQYF. For the CDR3, the DNA is TGTGCCACCAGTGATTCGGGGGTCGGTGGGACCCAGTACTTC. The chain couples TRBV24-1 to TRBJ2-5; D may be TRBD2 (6 bases). The germline CDR1 and CDR2 sequences are KGHDR and SFDVKD. V shed 2 bases and J shed 7 bases, with 13 bases lying between them. The CDR3 runs to 14 residues.

The rearrangement uses TRBV30 and TRBJ2-1, with TRBD2 as a possible D gene (5 bases). This CDR3 is 11 amino acids long. CDR1 and CDR2 (germline): GTSNPN, SVGIG (reference sequence). The germline V and J ends were trimmed by 2 bases and 6 bases, with 5 bases remaining between them. This CDR3 reads CAWSSGNEQFF. CDR3 nucleotide sequence: TGTGCCTGGAGTAGCGGCAATGAGCAGTTCTTC.

DNA for the CDR3: TGTGCCAGCAGCTTAGAGCGGCAGGGTGGTGAAAAACTGTTTTTT. Protein: CASSLERQGGEKLFF. This chain connects TRBV7-2 to TRBJ1-4, with D perhaps TRBD1 (5 bases). The CDR3 is 15 amino acids. Germline CDR1 is SGHTA and CDR2 is FQGNSA. V was shortened by 1 base and J by 7 bases, with 13 bases between the two germline ends.

This chain links TRBV6-5 with TRBJ1-5; no clear D gene. The CDR3 length is 14 residues. Germline CDR1 reads MNHEY; CDR2 reads SVGAGI. Trimming took 2 bases from V and 6 from J, leaving 11 bases between them. CDR3 residues: CASSYVKSSQPQHF. DNA for the CDR3: TGTGCCAGCAGTTACGTGAAGTCGAGTCAGCCCCAGCATTTT.

This chain uses TRBV18 with TRBJ2-5; maybe TRBD2 (6 bases). V shed 7 bases and J shed 2 bases, with 11 bases lying between them. CDR1 and CDR2 from the germline V gene are KGHSH and LQKENI. This CDR3 contains 13 residues. The CDR3 region has the DNA TGTGCCAGCTTGGGGACTTTACAAGAGACCCAGTACTTC. Translating it yields CASLGTLQETQYF. The entire variable domain, with the rest obtained from reference TRBV18 and TRBJ2-5, is as follows: NAGVMQNPRHLVRRRGQEARLRCSPMKGHSHVYWYRQLPEEGLKFMVYLQKENIIDESGMPKERFSAEFPKEGPSILRIQQVVRGDSAAYFCASLGTLQETQYFGPGTRLLVL.

This chain links TRBV7-2 with TRBJ2-1; 9 bases fit TRBD1. The CDR3 extends over 14 amino acids. V was clipped by 3 bases and J by 10 bases; unmatched bases: 7. The V gene's germline CDR1 is SGHTA and CDR2 FQGNSA. The CDR3 here is CASSFGTGQGEQFF. The CDR3 bases are TGTGCCAGCAGCTTTGGGACAGGGCAGGGAGAGCAGTTCTTC.

This clone came up once. The V and J genes are TRBV6-6 and TRBJ1-2, with D unclear. The V end lost 5 bases, the J end lost 7 bases, and 14 bases lay between the germline ends. The CDR3 runs to 13 residues. Germline V gene sequence: CDR1 MNHNY, CDR2 SVGAGI (reference sequence). The CDR3 spells CASSPTRSVGYTF. The CDR3 DNA is TGTGCCAGCAGTCCCACCCGTAGTGTTGGCTACACCTTC.

The chain combines TRBV30 with TRBJ1-2; maybe TRBD1 (6 bases). The germline gives CDR1 GTSNPN, CDR2 SVGIG (reference sequence). Between the trimmed V and J ends, which lost 3 bases and 6 bases, there was a span of 11 bases. The CDR3 runs 12 residues. CDR3 sequence reads: CAWRQQGHGYTF. CDR3 DNA sequence: TGTGCCTGGAGGCAACAGGGTCATGGCTACACCTTC.

V usage is TRBV5-8 and J usage is TRBJ2-1; tentatively, D is TRBD2 (6 bases). The CDR3 totals 15 residues. V was clipped by 3 bases and J by 3 bases, with 13 bases between them. In germline, CDR1 is SGHTS, CDR2 YDEGEE. In DNA form, the CDR3 reads TGTGCCAGCAGCTCCCGGAGGGACCGCTACAATGAGCAGTTCTTC. Translated: CASSSRRDRYNEQFF.

The J gene is TRBJ2-2, the V gene TRBV6-5; D remains unclear. The CDR3 loop spans 16 amino acids. CDR1 is MNHEY and CDR2 is SVGAGI in the germline V gene. Trimming took off 2 bases at V and 1 base at J, with 11 bases between the two ends. The CDR3 DNA sequence: TGTGCCAGCAGTTACGAAGGGCGAGGGAACACCGGGGAGCTGTTTTTT. Translated: CASSYEGRGNTGELFF.

The V and J genes are TRBV7-2 and TRBJ2-1; 7 nucleotides agree with TRBD1. V trimming: 0 bases; J trimming: 5 bases; junction bases outside the gene matches: 7. This CDR3 contains 16 residues. Germline V lookup: CDR1 SGHTA, CDR2 FQGNSA. The CDR3 loop is CASSLATWTGNNEQFF. The CDR3 nucleotides are TGTGCCAGCAGCTTAGCGACCTGGACAGGCAACAATGAGCAGTTCTTC. Variable domain in full (rest from reference TRBV7-2 and TRBJ2-1): GAGVSQSPSNKVTEKGKDVELRCDPISGHTALYWYRQSLGQGLEFLIYFQGNSAPDKSGLPSDRFSAERTGGSVSTLTIQRTQQEDSAVYLCASSLATWTGNNEQFFGPGTRLTVL.

This CDR3 reads CASSLEGGWTGELFF. CDR3 DNA: TGCGCCAGCAGCTTAGAGGGGGGGTGGACCGGGGAGCTGTTTTTT. This sequence joins TRBV5-1 and TRBJ2-2, with D possibly matching TRBD2 (7 bases). V was pared by 2 bases and J by 5 bases, with 13 bases between. The CDR3 length is 15 residues. Germline assignment: CDR1 SGHRS and CDR2 YFSETQ.

This chain links TRBV28 with TRBJ2-7; 7 bases line up with TRBD2. V shed 4 bases, J shed 7 bases, and the junction held 16 bases outside the gene matches. Germline V gene lookup returns CDR1 MDHEN and CDR2 SYDVKM. The CDR3 is 16 residues long. The CDR3 loop is CASSSVVWGGLGEQYF. The CDR3 DNA is TGTGCCAGCAGTTCCGTGGTGTGGGGGGGATTAGGAGAGCAGTACTTC. The full variable domain, its missing parts supplied by reference TRBV28 and TRBJ2-7, is DVKVTQSSRYLVKRTGEKVFLECVQDMDHENMFWYRQDPGLGLRLIYFSYDVKMKEKGDIPEGYSVSREKKERFSLILESASTNQTSMYLCASSSVVWGGLGEQYFGPGTRLTVT.

The V gene is TRBV15, the J gene TRBJ2-1; 8 nucleotides align to TRBD1. The J segment lost 5 bases and the V segment lost 1 base, leaving 4 bases of the junction unmatched. The CDR3 runs to 15 residues. Germline assignment: CDR1 LNHNV and CDR2 YYDKDF (reference sequence). DNA of the CDR3: TGTGCCACCAGCAGAGTGGACAGGGTCGACAATGAGCAGTTCTTC. Its protein product is CATSRVDRVDNEQFF.

This chain joins TRBV24-1 and TRBJ2-3; a weak D match, TRBD2 (7 bases). The CDR3 sequence is 17 residues long. Trimming left V 4 bases short and J 3 bases short, with 19 bases between. Germline V gene sequence: CDR1 KGHDR, CDR2 SFDVKD. As DNA, the CDR3 is TGTGCCACCAGTGACCCTCCGGGCGGGGGCCGGACAGATACGCAGTATTTT. It translates to CATSDPPGGGRTDTQYF.

This clone appeared once. DNA of the CDR3: TGTGCCAGCAGTTTAATCCCGCGACGTGAAGCTTTCTTT. Its protein product is CASSLIPRREAFF. The chain carries TRBV28 and TRBJ1-1; D gene unclear. V lost 2 bases to trimming and J lost 7 bases, with 11 bases between them. This CDR3 contains 13 residues. From germline, CDR1 is MDHEN and CDR2 SYDVKM.

The chain joins TRBV6-5 to TRBJ2-5; TRBD2 matches at 10 bases. Per germline, CDR1 MNHEY and CDR2 SVGAGI. CDR3 length: 15 residues. The ends lost 4 bases at V and 3 bases at J; junction bases unmatched: 5. The CDR3 DNA is TGTGCCAGCAGTTCTCCGGGACTAGCGAAAGAGACCCAGTACTTC. Encoded protein: CASSSPGLAKETQYF.

V and J are TRBV4-2 and TRBJ2-5; 13 positions agree with TRBD2. The V gene end was trimmed by 0 bases and the J gene end by 2 bases; junction bases not matched to a gene: 9. CDR3 length: 19 amino acids. The germline gives CDR1 LGHNA, CDR2 YNFKEQ. CDR3 nucleotide sequence: TGTGCCAGCAGCCAAGATTCGGGGGGACTAGCGGGGCTACAAGAGACCCAGTACTTC. This encodes CASSQDSGGLAGLQETQYF.

V gene TRBV12-3 or TRBV12-4 combines with J gene TRBJ2-1; either TRBD1 or TRBD2 may fit D (6 bases each). Trimming cost V 8 bases and J 6 bases, with 14 bases left between them. This CDR3 is built from 13 residues. Written as DNA, the CDR3 is TGTGCCAGCTCCGGGGGCGAAGTCAATGAGCAGTTCTTC. This translates into CASSGGEVNEQFF.

A remark on this clone: Compared with germline, one end of the junction differs, possibly owing to a read error. The chain recombines TRBV5-1 with TRBJ1-1; maybe TRBD1 (6 bases). CDR1 is SGHRS, CDR2 YFSETQ, per germline. The CDR3 sequence is 18 residues long. CDR3 protein: CASGLAGTSSVMNTEAFF. CDR3 DNA: TGCGCCAGCGGCTTGGCCGGGACATCGAGCGTTATGAACACTGAAGCTTTCTTT. Based on the CDR3 plus reference TRBV5-1 and TRBJ1-1, the full variable domain is KAGVTQTPRYLIKTRGQQVTLSCSPISGHRSVSWYQQTPGQGLQFLFEYFSETQRNKGNFPGRFSGRQFSNSRSEMNVSTLELGDSALYLCASGLAGTSSVMNTEAFFGQGTRLTVV.

The table lists this clone with a count of one. V usage is TRBV7-9 and J usage is TRBJ1-1; 7 bases match TRBD1. The CDR3 covers 15 residues. The junction had 10 bases not matched to a gene; V was cut back by 4 bases and J by 5 bases. The germline V gene has CDR1 SEHNR and CDR2 FQNEAQ (reference sequence). For the CDR3, the DNA is TGTGCCAGCAGCTCCGGGGACAGCTACTATACTGAAGCTTTCTTT. Translation: CASSSGDSYYTEAFF.

The chain recombines TRBV12-2 with TRBJ1-1. TRBV12-2 is described as a pseudogene. This CDR3 is 12 amino acids long. The CDR3 region is CASRKDCLQAFF. CDR3 DNA: TGTGCAAGTCGCAAGGACTGCCTCCAAGCTTTCTTT.

V and J are TRBV4-1 and TRBJ1-1; perhaps TRBD1 as D (5 bases). Trimming stripped 4 bases from V and 2 bases from J, with 14 bases between. This CDR3 spans 15 amino acids. Germline assignment: CDR1 MGHRA and CDR2 YSYEKL. The CDR3 here is CASSPMARENTEAFF. CDR3 coding DNA: TGCGCCAGCAGCCCCATGGCCAGGGAAAACACTGAAGCTTTCTTT.

In DNA form, the CDR3 reads TGTGCCAGCAGCTTACGAGATACGCAGTATTTT. Its protein is CASSLRDTQYF. The gene calls are TRBV7-8 and TRBJ2-3; D uncertain. Germline V gene data show CDR1 as SGHVS and CDR2 as FQNEAQ. The CDR3 has 11 amino acids. V was shortened by 2 bases and J by 5 bases, with 2 bases between the two germline ends.